A single sample gave rise to the 18 T cell receptor beta chains below, sequenced in a study of multiple sclerosis patients with progressive multifocal leukoencephalopathy. Profiled with immunoSEQ multiplex PCR; TCRdb holds only in-frame clones, not every one. The sample yields tens of thousands of clones, approximately 85% seen once. Sample time point: time of PML onset. The sample in question was PBMCs, obtained from a patient treated with natalizumab. These receptors were obtained from a woman aged 30 to 39 with progressive multifocal leukoencephalopathy.

The rearrangement links TRBV5-4 to TRBJ2-5, with unresolved D. V lost 0 bases and J 4 bases, leaving 7 bases between the germline ends. Per germline, CDR1 SGHNT and CDR2 YYREEE (reference sequence). This CDR3 comprises 13 residues. CDR3 DNA sequence: TGTGCCAGCAGCTTGGGGCAGCCAGAGACCCAGTACTTC. Its translation: CASSLGQPETQYF. The full variable domain, with the rest looked up from reference TRBV5-4 and TRBJ2-5, is ETGVTQSPTHLIKTRGQQVTLRCSSQSGHNTVSWYQQALGQGPQFIFQYYREEENGRGNFPPRFSGLQFPNYSSELNVNALELDDSALYLCASSLGQPETQYFGPGTRLLVL.

V is TRBV30 and J is TRBJ2-2, with D uncertain. The CDR3 is 14 amino acids. Trimming removed 5 bases from V and 3 bases from J, with 13 bases in between. Germline CDR1 reads GTSNPN; CDR2 reads SVGIG (reference sequence). The CDR3 bases are TGTGCCTGGTTGGGGAAAAAATACACCGGGGAGCTGTTTTTT. Encoded protein: CAWLGKKYTGELFF.

This chain uses TRBV5-1 with TRBJ2-2; no definite D call. Per germline, CDR1 SGHRS and CDR2 YFSETQ. The CDR3 runs 11 residues. Trimming pared 0 bases from V and 13 bases from J, leaving 7 bases between. This chain's CDR3 is CASSLDGWLFF. As DNA, the CDR3 is TGCGCCAGCAGCTTGGACGGGTGGCTGTTTTTT.

V gene TRBV7-8 combines with J gene TRBJ2-3; 8 bases align to TRBD2. The CDR3 is 15 amino acids. Germline V gene sequence: CDR1 SGHVS, CDR2 FQNEAQ. V shed 2 bases, J shed 6 bases, and the junction held 7 bases outside the gene matches. Written as DNA, the CDR3 is TGTGCCAGCAGCTTACGGGAGGGCCTGTACGATACGCAGTATTTT. Protein sequence: CASSLREGLYDTQYF.

V and J are TRBV5-6 and TRBJ1-3, with D possibly being TRBD1 (5 bases). CDR3 length: 16 residues. V lost 0 bases, J lost 3 bases, and 13 bases lay in between. Germline CDR1 and CDR2: SGHDT and YYEEEE. CDR3: CASSLVRANLGNTIYF. The CDR3 nucleotides read TGTGCCAGCAGCTTGGTCAGGGCAAACCTTGGAAACACCATATATTTT.

In this sample, this clone turned up once. V gene TRBV4-3 combines with J gene TRBJ2-3; 7 bases are a match to TRBD1. V was pared by 3 bases and J by 4 bases, with 13 bases of the junction left unmatched. Germline V lookup: CDR1 LGHNA, CDR2 YSLEER. This CDR3 has 17 residues. The chain's CDR3 is CASSHGGKGAVADTQYF. The CDR3 nucleotides are TGCGCCAGCAGCCATGGGGGAAAGGGGGCGGTCGCAGATACGCAGTATTTT.

This sequence joins TRBV6-6 and TRBJ2-5; D possibly corresponds to TRBD1 (6 bases). The J call may be wrong; the DNA end is better matched by TRBJ2-7. The germline gives CDR1 MNHNY, CDR2 SVGAGI (reference sequence). The CDR3 loop spans 13 amino acids. The CDR3 loop reads CASSYSGGHEQYF. Written as DNA, the CDR3 is TGTGCCAGCAGTTACAGTGGGGGCCACGAGCAGTACTTC.

This chain connects TRBV10-3 to TRBJ1-4; D gene ambiguous. Germline assignment: CDR1 ENHRY and CDR2 SYGVKD. Trimming pared 0 bases from V and 3 bases from J, leaving 5 bases between. The CDR3 length is 14 residues. The DNA for the CDR3 is TGTGCCATCAGTGAGTCAAGAGCTAATGAAAAACTGTTTTTT. Protein sequence: CAISESRANEKLFF.

This clone was counted a few times. The V gene is TRBV18, the J gene TRBJ1-3; possibly TRBD1 for D (6 bases). Per germline, CDR1 KGHSH and CDR2 LQKENI. The CDR3 spans 15 residues. Deletions cut 1 base from V and 2 bases from J, with 9 bases between. CDR3 in DNA: TGTGCCAGCTCACCACAAGCAGGGGCTGGAAACACCATATATTTT. Translating it yields CASSPQAGAGNTIYF.

A single count supports this clone. V usage is TRBV11-1 and J usage is TRBJ2-1; perhaps D is TRBD1 or TRBD2 (6 bases each). V gave up 4 bases and J gave up 4 bases, with 20 bases separating them. Germline lookup yields CDR1 SGHAT and CDR2 FQDESV (reference sequence). The CDR3 has 17 residues. DNA for the CDR3: TGTGCCAGCAGCTCCAGACTGGGGGGCGGGAAATACAATGAGCAGTTCTTC. The encoded protein is CASSSRLGGGKYNEQFF.

This clone was seen just once. CDR3 region: CSGKQGDTQYF. Written as DNA, the CDR3 is TGCAGCGGGAAACAGGGTGATACGCAGTATTTT. This rearrangement joins TRBV29-1 to TRBJ2-3; perhaps TRBD1 as D (6 bases). Trimming left V 7 bases short and J 6 bases short, with 11 bases between. Germline CDR1 SQVTM, CDR2 ANQGSEA. The CDR3 consists of 11 residues.

The chain is built from TRBV7-9 and TRBJ2-1, with 11 positions matching TRBD1. Trimming cost V 3 bases and J 7 bases; bases outside gene matches: 2. The CDR3 runs to 14 residues. Germline V CDR1 and CDR2: SEHNR, FQNEAQ (reference sequence). CDR3 nucleotide sequence: TGTGCCAGCAGCTTGGGACAGGGGGTAAATGAGCAGTTCTTC. Translated: CASSLGQGVNEQFF.

Comments on this clone: Since the CDR3 does not end with the conserved phenylalanine or tryptophan, this likely comes from a read error. The chain recombines TRBV9 with TRBJ1-2; D is possibly TRBD1 (5 bases). There are 14 residues in the CDR3. V lost 0 bases and J lost 0, with 6 bases in between. The germline V gene has CDR1 SGDLS and CDR2 YYNGEE. The CDR3 bases are TGTGCCAGCAGCGTAGTAGGGGCTAACTATGGCTACACCCTC. It is translated as CASSVVGANYGYTL.

The chain joins TRBV6-4 to TRBJ1-1; D gene uncertain. CDR3 length equals 13 residues. The germline CDR1 and CDR2 sequences are MRHNA and SNTAGT. V was clipped by 4 bases and J by 1 base, with 7 bases between them. The CDR3 is CASSVHRNTEAFF. The CDR3 DNA is TGTGCCAGCAGTGTGCACAGGAACACTGAAGCTTTCTTT.

The gene calls are TRBV2 and TRBJ2-7; D remains unclear. With 5 bases removed from V and 3 bases from J, the gap between germline ends came to 8 bases. The CDR3 is 12 amino acids. Germline V gene sequence: CDR1 SNHLY, CDR2 FYNNEI. As DNA, the CDR3 is TGTGCCAGCAGTAGGACGTTCTACGAGCAGTACTTC. Translation gives CASSRTFYEQYF.

CDR3 residues: CASSIGQVGSGYTF. The DNA of the CDR3 is TGTGCCAGCAGCATCGGACAGGTCGGCTCTGGCTACACCTTC. This chain connects TRBV7-8 to TRBJ1-2; 7 nucleotides agree with TRBD1. Looked up from germline, CDR1 is SGHVS and CDR2 is FQNEAQ. Trimming took 5 bases from V and 7 from J; bases not matched to a gene: 10. The CDR3 has 14 residues.

This chain uses TRBV7-6 with TRBJ1-3; D possibly corresponds to TRBD1 (5 bases). The V end lost 4 bases, the J end lost 3 bases, and 19 bases lay between the germline ends. This CDR3 contains 17 residues. Germline CDR1 and CDR2: SGHVS and FNYEAQ. The CDR3 DNA sequence: TGTGCCAGCAGCTCCCGTAGGCAGGGCAGCCTTGGAAACACCATATATTTT. Encoded protein: CASSSRRQGSLGNTIYF. The full variable domain, completed using reference TRBV7-6 and TRBJ1-3, is GAGVSQSPRYKVTKRGQDVALRCDPISGHVSLYWYRQALGQGPEFLTYFNYEAQQDKSGLPNDRFSAERPEGSISTLTIQRTEQRDSAMYRCASSSRRQGSLGNTIYFGEGSWLTVV.

The chain links TRBV27 to TRBJ1-6, with D unclear. Germline values: CDR1 MNHEY, CDR2 SMNVEV (reference sequence). V was shortened by 3 bases and J by 6 bases, with 12 bases between the two germline ends. This CDR3 has 15 amino acids. CDR3 sequence (DNA): TGTGCCAGCAGTTTTGGCGGCAGGACTAATTCACCCCTCCACTTT. It encodes CASSFGGRTNSPLHF.